Below, 27 T cell receptor beta chains from the same sample are listed, as sequenced in a study of shared clonotypes between healthy human individuals. Here immunoSEQ multiplex PCR was the method, and the copy in TCRdb shows in-frame clones only, minus some. The profile shows fewer than 400,000 clones, over 65% of them singletons. The specimen sequenced was memory CD4+ T cells sorted from blood. Specified subset: CD45RA-negative fraction. The receptors were gathered from a man aged 25-45 years in good health.

For the CDR3, the DNA is TGTGCCACCAGCAGAAGAAAGATGGGGGAACGGGACACCCTTTTTGGCGAGCAGTACTTC. Amino acids: CATSRRKMGERDTLFGEQYF. The chain joins TRBV15 to TRBJ2-7; D possibly corresponds to TRBD1 (6 bases). Germline CDR1 is LNHNV and CDR2 is YYDKDF (reference sequence). Trimming pared 2 bases from V and 6 bases from J, leaving 32 bases between. The CDR3 loop spans 20 amino acids.

The count of this clone is one. The chain recombines TRBV6-5 with TRBJ1-1, with a possible D match to TRBD1 (6 bases). The CDR3 totals 16 residues. V was pared by 3 bases and J by 0 bases, with 14 bases between. Germline loops: CDR1 MNHEY, CDR2 SVGAGI. CDR3 loop: CASSYRGGVLNTEAFF. For the CDR3, the DNA is TGTGCCAGCAGTTATAGGGGGGGAGTTTTGAACACTGAAGCTTTCTTT.

The chain carries TRBV2 and TRBJ1-2; D uncertain. CDR1 and CDR2 (germline): SNHLY, FYNNEI. The CDR3 consists of 15 residues. V was trimmed by 5 bases and J by 7 bases, leaving 20 bases between them. CDR3: CASSYTQAVLGGYTF. The DNA for the CDR3 is TGTGCCAGCAGTTATACCCAGGCGGTGTTGGGTGGCTACACCTTC.

The rearrangement uses TRBV28 and TRBJ1-2; D is perhaps TRBD1 (6 bases). V was cut by 5 bases and J by 4 bases, with 11 bases left in between. This CDR3 region has 13 residues. The germline V gene has CDR1 MDHEN and CDR2 SYDVKM. The CDR3 DNA follows: TGTGCCAGCAGTGCGGGACATATCTATGGCTACACCTTC. Its translation: CASSAGHIYGYTF.

The CDR3 region has the DNA TGCGCCAGCAGCGCGGACCCCCAAGAGACCCAGTACTTC. Its protein is CASSADPQETQYF. The chain links TRBV5-1 to TRBJ2-5; D unresolved. CDR1 and CDR2 (germline): SGHRS, YFSETQ. The length of the CDR3 is 13 residues. Deletions cut 4 bases from V and 1 base from J, with 8 bases between.

The chain links TRBV19 to TRBJ2-7; D gene unclear. Trimming removed 2 bases from V and 4 bases from J, with 0 bases in between. CDR1 and CDR2 (germline): LNHDA, SQIVND (reference sequence). This CDR3 spans 10 amino acids. CDR3: CASSIYEQYF. The CDR3 DNA is TGTGCCAGTAGTATATACGAGCAGTACTTC. Full variable domain (outside the CDR3, taken from reference TRBV19 and TRBJ2-7): DGGITQSPKYLFRKEGQNVTLSCEQNLNHDAMYWYRQDPGQGLRLIYYSQIVNDFQKGDIAEGYSVSREKKESFPLTVTSAQKNPTAFYLCASSIYEQYFGPGTRLTVT.

This clone has only one observation. The chain employs TRBV5-1 and TRBJ1-2; D not resolved. CDR1 is SGHRS and CDR2 is YFSETQ in the germline V gene. Trimming removed 5 bases from V and 0 bases from J, with 8 bases in between. This CDR3 is 13 amino acids long. The CDR3: CASSSGANYGYTF. CDR3 nucleotides: TGCGCCAGCAGTTCCGGGGCTAACTATGGCTACACCTTC.

This sequence joins TRBV29-1 and TRBJ2-5, with 7 nucleotides matching TRBD1. Germline values: CDR1 SQVTM, CDR2 ANQGSEA. This CDR3 comprises 12 residues. After removal of 7 bases from V and 2 bases from J, the junction contained 4 bases not matched to a gene. This CDR3 is CSGNRGQETQYF. Written as DNA, the CDR3 is TGCAGCGGAAACAGGGGACAAGAGACCCAGTACTTC.

This clone was counted many times. The chain carries TRBV6-1 and TRBJ2-4; D may be TRBD1 (5 bases). The CDR3 is 15 amino acids. Germline-derived CDR1 and CDR2 are MNHNS and SASEGT. V was shortened by 2 bases and J by 2 bases, with 10 bases between the two germline ends. CDR3 DNA sequence: TGTGCCAGCAGTGAAAGGTGGGGCCCCAAAAACATTCAGTACTTC. Translated, it gives CASSERWGPKNIQYF.

This clone was counted between two and nine times. The chain combines TRBV10-3 with TRBJ2-3, with 7 bases identical to TRBD2. The CDR3 loop spans 16 amino acids. Germline V gives CDR1 ENHRY, CDR2 SYGVKD. V shed 10 bases and J 2 bases; nucleotides not matched to a gene: 15. The CDR3, as DNA: TGTGCCACGTCCGGATTGTTAGCGGGTACCACAGATACGCAGTATTTT. It encodes CATSGLLAGTTDTQYF.

The chain links TRBV7-2 to TRBJ2-7, with TRBD2 as a possible D gene (5 bases). V lost 5 bases and J lost 5, with 10 bases in between. From germline, CDR1 is SGHTA and CDR2 FQGNSA. The CDR3 has 12 residues. Here the CDR3 DNA reads TGTGCCAGCAGCCTTAGCGTCCACGAGCAGTACTTC. Its protein is CASSLSVHEQYF.

V usage is TRBV7-2 and J usage is TRBJ2-1, with 10 bases matching TRBD2. The germline V gene encodes CDR1 SGHTA and CDR2 FQGNSA. The CDR3 contains 18 residues. V dropped 3 bases and J dropped 7; count of bases not matched to a gene: 15. The CDR3 DNA follows: TGTGCCAGCAGCTTGGAACCATCTAGCGGGAGTGGACGTAATGAGCAGTTCTTC. Encoded protein: CASSLEPSSGSGRNEQFF.

V usage is TRBV2 and J usage is TRBJ1-2; D call uncertain. V lost 7 bases to trimming and J lost 1 base, with 7 bases between them. The CDR3 runs to 12 residues. Germline lookup yields CDR1 SNHLY and CDR2 FYNNEI. The CDR3 protein is CASTRDNYGYTF. As DNA, the CDR3 is TGTGCCAGCACCCGGGATAACTATGGCTACACCTTC. The whole variable domain, remainder taken from reference TRBV2 and TRBJ1-2, is EPEVTQTPSHQVTQMGQEVILRCVPISNHLYFYWYRQILGQKVEFLVSFYNNEISEKSEIFDDQFSVERPDGSNFTLKIRSTKLEDSAMYFCASTRDNYGYTFGSGTRLTVV.

This clone was seen more than once but under ten times. The chain joins TRBV7-2 to TRBJ2-3; D gene uncertain. The CDR3 has 12 amino acids. CDR1 and CDR2 from the germline V gene are SGHTA and FQGNSA. V dropped 5 bases and J dropped 4 bases, with 7 bases sitting between them. In nucleotides, the CDR3 is TGTGCCAGCAGCATGTCCGCAGATACGCAGTATTTT. Protein product: CASSMSADTQYF.

The gene calls are TRBV9 and TRBJ1-4, with a tentative D call TRBD1 (6 bases). This CDR3 spans 15 amino acids. V was pared by 3 bases and J by 6 bases, with 15 bases between. Germline V gives CDR1 SGDLS, CDR2 YYNGEE. The CDR3 here is CASSEQGRGDEKLFF. In nucleotides, the CDR3 is TGTGCCAGCAGCGAACAGGGTCGAGGGGATGAAAAACTGTTTTTT.

The J gene is TRBJ2-2, the V gene TRBV9; tentative D call: TRBD2 (5 bases). The CDR3 consists of 16 residues. Germline V gene sequence: CDR1 SGDLS, CDR2 YYNGEE. V gave up 0 bases and J gave up 2 bases, with 11 bases separating them. DNA of the CDR3: TGTGCCAGCAGCGTAGTCGGGGATAGAAACACCGGGGAGCTGTTTTTT. Protein: CASSVVGDRNTGELFF.

V and J are TRBV2 and TRBJ1-2; TRBD1 is a possible D gene (6 bases). The CDR3 is 14 residues long. Germline V gene data show CDR1 as SNHLY and CDR2 as FYNNEI. Deletions cut 4 bases from V and 8 bases from J, with 17 bases between. CDR3 protein: CASSVNQGYSGYTF. The CDR3 bases are TGTGCCAGCAGTGTCAACCAGGGGTATTCGGGCTACACCTTC.

This chain links TRBV14 with TRBJ2-5; TRBD2 aligns across 11 bases. The CDR3 runs 16 residues. V was clipped by 1 base and J by 5 bases; unmatched bases: 6. CDR1 is SGHDN and CDR2 is FVKESK in the germline V gene. The CDR3: CASSQGLAGWGETQYF. CDR3 nucleotides: TGTGCCAGCAGCCAAGGACTAGCGGGATGGGGGGAGACCCAGTACTTC.

J is TRBJ2-1 and V is TRBV7-2; TRBD2 matches at 14 bases. Looked up from germline, CDR1 is SGHTA and CDR2 is FQGNSA. J was trimmed by 9 bases and V by 4 bases; bases with no gene match: 2. The CDR3 totals 14 residues. This CDR3 reads CASSWGLAGVEQFF. The CDR3 region has the DNA TGTGCCAGCAGCTGGGGACTAGCGGGAGTTGAGCAGTTCTTC.

The CDR3 reads CASRASGNEQFF. The CDR3 coding sequence is TGTGCCAGCAGAGCTAGCGGGAATGAGCAGTTCTTC. This chain uses TRBV2 with TRBJ2-1, with TRBD2 matching over 8 bases. CDR3 length equals 12 residues. J lost 7 bases, V lost 6 bases, and 2 bases had no gene match. CDR1 is SNHLY, CDR2 FYNNEI, per germline. Complete variable domain (other parts from reference TRBV2 and TRBJ2-1): EPEVTQTPSHQVTQMGQEVILRCVPISNHLYFYWYRQILGQKVEFLVSFYNNEISEKSEIFDDQFSVERPDGSNFTLKIRSTKLEDSAMYFCASRASGNEQFFGPGTRLTVL.

The chain links TRBV28 to TRBJ2-1; no clear D gene. The CDR3 spans 18 residues. V was clipped by 3 bases and J by 2 bases, with 20 bases between them. Germline V gives CDR1 MDHEN, CDR2 SYDVKM. Here the CDR3 DNA reads TGTGCCAGCAGTTTCTGGGTCCCCCGTGGCCCGACCTACAATGAGCAGTTCTTC. It codes for CASSFWVPRGPTYNEQFF.

The V and J genes are TRBV29-1 and TRBJ1-1; D gene unclear. The V end lost 5 bases, the J end lost 0 bases, and 10 bases lay between the germline ends. Looked up from germline, CDR1 is SQVTM and CDR2 is ANQGSEA. CDR3 length: 13 amino acids. DNA of the CDR3: TGCAGCGTTTACCAGATAATGAACACTGAAGCTTTCTTT. Protein sequence: CSVYQIMNTEAFF.

The chain is built from TRBV29-1 and TRBJ2-6, with a possible D match to TRBD2 (6 bases). Trimming took off 5 bases at V and 4 bases at J, with 12 bases between the two ends. The CDR3 length is 14 residues. Per the germline V gene, CDR1 is SQVTM and CDR2 is ANQGSEA. The CDR3 sequence: CSVRGGVGANVLTF. CDR3 bases: TGCAGCGTTCGAGGAGGGGTCGGGGCCAACGTCCTGACTTTC.

This sequence joins TRBV7-8 and TRBJ2-5; D not certain. Germline V CDR1 and CDR2: SGHVS, FQNEAQ. Trimming cost V 2 bases and J 5 bases, with 9 bases left between them. The CDR3 is 13 amino acids. The chain's CDR3 is CASSLRATETQYF. For the CDR3, the DNA is TGTGCCAGCAGCTTACGGGCCACTGAGACCCAGTACTTC. The variable domain in full, completed from reference TRBV7-8 and TRBJ2-5, reads GAGVSQSPRYKVAKRGQDVALRCDPISGHVSLFWYQQALGQGPEFLTYFQNEAQLDKSGLPSDRFFAERPEGSVSTLKIQRTQQEDSAVYLCASSLRATETQYFGPGTRLLVL.

This chain uses TRBV5-6 with TRBJ2-1, with D maybe TRBD2 (6 bases). This CDR3 is 15 amino acids long. Deletions cut 2 bases from V and 3 bases from J, with 12 bases between. Germline-derived CDR1 and CDR2 are SGHDT and YYEEEE. CDR3 amino acids: CASSFAGPDYNEQFF. CDR3 DNA sequence: TGTGCCAGCAGCTTCGCGGGGCCCGACTACAATGAGCAGTTCTTC.

DNA of the CDR3: TGTGCCAGCGTGGCCGCTCTTCGTGAAGGGGGCTACACCTTC. It translates to CASVAALREGGYTF. V usage is TRBV2 and J usage is TRBJ1-2; no firm D call. Germline V gives CDR1 SNHLY, CDR2 FYNNEI. Trimming took 8 bases from V and 8 from J, leaving 21 bases between them. The CDR3 has 14 residues.

This clone was seen only once. The chain employs TRBV30 and TRBJ1-2; 10 nucleotides align to TRBD1. The germline gives CDR1 GTSNPN, CDR2 SVGIG (reference sequence). This CDR3 has 14 residues. This CDR3 reads CASAPGQGRNGYTF. CDR3 DNA: TGTGCTTCCGCGCCGGGACAGGGGAGGAATGGCTACACCTTC. The complete variable domain, with remaining parts taken from reference TRBV30 and TRBJ1-2, reads SQTIHQWPATLVQPVGSPLSLECTVEGTSNPNLYWYRQAAGRGLQLLFYSVGIGQISSEVPQNLSASRPQDRQFILSSKKLLLSDSGFYLCASAPGQGRNGYTFGSGTRLTVV.